This T cell receptor (beta chain) appears in the sequencing data of a study of type 1 and type 2 diabetes patients. Study as a whole: Donors were type 1 diabetes, type 2 diabetes, or nondiabetic controls. A total of 15 million to 20 million paired-end reads came from the whole study.

Genomic DNA was the PCR template. A primer set of 30 forward and 13 reverse primers amplified the CDR3. TCRdb re-called the multiplex PCR reads with MiXCR, one entry per CDR3 protein. The repertoire holds 250,000 or so distinct CDR3 sequences, with around 47% as singletons. The germline CDR1 and CDR2 sequences are MDHEN and SYDVKM. V was shortened by 5 bases and J by 7 bases, with 13 bases between the two germline ends. The CDR3 contains 13 residues. Standard classification criteria confirmed type 1 or type 2 diabetes in all patients. The sequence was collected from a man between 18 and 29 years old with type 2 diabetes. The genes are TRBV28 and TRBJ2-3, with a possible D match to TRBD2 (5 bases). The sample consisted of peripheral blood mononuclear cells (PBMCs). The CDR3 is CASSGRAGNTQYF. CDR3 coding DNA: TGTGCCAGCAGTGGGCGGGCTGGGAATACGCAGTATTTT.